These 14 T cell receptor beta chains share one sample of origin, sequenced in a study of blood T cell repertoires in COVID-19. Assay used: immunoSEQ multiplex PCR; TCRdb lists only in-frame clones, some missing. The sample has roughly 180,000 clones, 65% to 90% seen once. Sequencing was carried out using peripheral blood. These receptors were collected from a man aged 55 to 70 with acute or convalescent COVID-19.

V gene TRBV5-4 combines with J gene TRBJ2-3; 14 bases match TRBD2. Germline-derived CDR1 and CDR2 are SGHNT and YYREEE (reference sequence). The CDR3 loop spans 15 amino acids. V was pared by 3 bases and J by 4 bases, with 1 base of the junction left unmatched. CDR3 nucleotides: TGTGCCAGCAGCTCGGGACTAGCGGGAGCAGATACGCAGTATTTT. Its protein product is CASSSGLAGADTQYF.

This clone appeared a few times. The chain combines TRBV4-2 with TRBJ2-5; D gene unclear. The V and J ends lost 1 base and 5 bases respectively, with 8 bases between them. Germline V CDR1 and CDR2: LGHNA, YNFKEQ. CDR3 size: 13 residues. The CDR3 protein is CASSQGNQETQYF. DNA for the CDR3: TGTGCCAGCAGCCAAGGTAATCAGGAGACCCAGTACTTC.

The gene calls are TRBV19 and TRBJ1-1; D might be TRBD1 (5 bases). CDR1 LNHDA and CDR2 SQIVND come from the germline V gene (reference sequence). Trimming took 6 bases from V and 6 from J, leaving 17 bases between them. CDR3 length: 14 residues. The CDR3 DNA is TGTGCCAGTAGGCCAATTGACAGTTCCGCTGAAGCTTTCTTT. Its protein product is CASRPIDSSAEAFF.

The chain is built from TRBV12-3 or TRBV12-4 and TRBJ2-7; D gene uncertain. The CDR3 contains 11 residues. Trimming removed 4 bases at V and 5 bases at J, with 6 bases between. This CDR3 reads CASSSFHEQYF. The DNA for the CDR3 is TGTGCCAGCAGTTCCTTCCACGAGCAGTACTTC.

This chain connects TRBV18 to TRBJ1-1; 7 bases align to TRBD1. This CDR3 has 15 residues. Germline-derived CDR1 and CDR2 are KGHSH and LQKENI. The V segment lost 5 bases and the J segment 3 bases; nucleotides outside the gene matches: 9. CDR3 residues: CASSARQGTDTEAFF. The CDR3, as DNA: TGTGCCAGCTCAGCGCGACAGGGAACCGACACTGAAGCTTTCTTT.

The CDR3 DNA reads as TGCGCCAGCACCCGGGGGGCCACTAATGAAAAACTGTTTTTT. Translated: CASTRGATNEKLFF. The gene calls are TRBV5-1 and TRBJ1-4; perhaps TRBD1 as D (6 bases). V was shortened by 6 bases and J by 2 bases, with 11 bases between the two germline ends. The CDR3 has 14 amino acids. Germline CDR1 SGHRS, CDR2 YFSETQ.

The chain joins TRBV7-9 to TRBJ1-2; 8 bases line up with TRBD1. V was pared by 5 bases and J by 8 bases, with 7 bases of the junction left unmatched. Germline V gives CDR1 SEHNR, CDR2 FQNEAQ (reference sequence). The CDR3 extends over 13 amino acids. The CDR3 bases are TGTGCCAGCAGCATCGACAGGGGCCGGGGCTACACCTTC. It yields the protein CASSIDRGRGYTF.

The rearrangement uses TRBV7-9 and TRBJ2-7; the D is unclear. Per germline, CDR1 SEHNR and CDR2 FQNEAQ (reference sequence). The CDR3 length is 11 residues. Trimming left V 5 bases short and J 4 bases short, with 6 bases between. The CDR3 DNA is TGTGCCAGCAGCCGAGAATACGAGCAGTACTTC. This gives the protein CASSREYEQYF.

This rearrangement joins TRBV5-4 to TRBJ1-6; D not resolved. CDR1 is SGHNT, CDR2 YYREEE, per germline (reference sequence). This CDR3 contains 15 residues. V lost 3 bases, J lost 9 bases, and 16 bases lay in between. CDR3 residues: CASSWEPLRGSPLHF. In DNA, the CDR3 is TGTGCCAGCAGCTGGGAGCCACTACGCGGTTCACCCCTCCACTTT. Drawing the rest from reference TRBV5-4 and TRBJ1-6, the complete variable domain is ETGVTQSPTHLIKTRGQQVTLRCSSQSGHNTVSWYQQALGQGPQFIFQYYREEENGRGNFPPRFSGLQFPNYSSELNVNALELDDSALYLCASSWEPLRGSPLHFGNGTRLTVT.

This chain uses TRBV19 with TRBJ1-1, with unresolved D. The CDR3 is 18 residues long. The germline gives CDR1 LNHDA, CDR2 SQIVND (reference sequence). V was trimmed by 4 bases and J by 10 bases, leaving 31 bases between them. CDR3 DNA sequence: TGTGCCAGTAGTACAACTCGCCTGGCCGTAGCGGCGGGTTGGGGAGCTTTCTTT. Protein: CASSTTRLAVAAGWGAFF.

The CDR3 sequence is CASSYLTTGGTEAFF. CDR3 sequence (DNA): TGTGCCAGCAGCTACCTCACGACAGGGGGCACTGAAGCTTTCTTT. This chain joins TRBV27 and TRBJ1-1; 9 bases agree with TRBD1. The V and J ends lost 6 bases and 4 bases, in that order; junction bases with no gene match: 9. This CDR3 is built from 15 residues. Germline V gene lookup returns CDR1 MNHEY and CDR2 SMNVEV (reference sequence).

This clone was counted between two and nine times. The V gene is TRBV7-3, the J gene TRBJ2-2, with D unresolved. From germline, CDR1 is SGHTA and CDR2 FQGTGA. This CDR3 has 13 residues. The V and J ends lost 4 bases and 1 base respectively, with 4 bases between them. The CDR3 loop is CASSSGNTGELFF. As DNA, the CDR3 is TGTGCCAGCAGCTCGGGGAACACCGGGGAGCTGTTTTTT.

This sequence joins TRBV5-5 and TRBJ1-6, with TRBD1 matching 9 bases. The germline V gene has CDR1 SGHKS and CDR2 YYEKEE (reference sequence). This CDR3 is built from 15 residues. Trimming took 4 bases from V and 8 from J; bases not matched to a gene: 7. CDR3 bases: TGTGCCAGCAGCGTGGTTGGGACAGGGTATTCACCCCTCCACTTT. This encodes CASSVVGTGYSPLHF.

The CDR3 coding sequence is TGTGCCAGCAGAAAACGGACAGGGAACACCGGGGAGCTGTTTTTT. Translation gives CASRKRTGNTGELFF. The chain carries TRBV28 and TRBJ2-2; 7 positions match TRBD1. V lost 6 bases to trimming and J lost 1 base; unmatched junction nucleotides: 5. Germline CDR1 is MDHEN and CDR2 is SYDVKM. The CDR3 is 15 amino acids.